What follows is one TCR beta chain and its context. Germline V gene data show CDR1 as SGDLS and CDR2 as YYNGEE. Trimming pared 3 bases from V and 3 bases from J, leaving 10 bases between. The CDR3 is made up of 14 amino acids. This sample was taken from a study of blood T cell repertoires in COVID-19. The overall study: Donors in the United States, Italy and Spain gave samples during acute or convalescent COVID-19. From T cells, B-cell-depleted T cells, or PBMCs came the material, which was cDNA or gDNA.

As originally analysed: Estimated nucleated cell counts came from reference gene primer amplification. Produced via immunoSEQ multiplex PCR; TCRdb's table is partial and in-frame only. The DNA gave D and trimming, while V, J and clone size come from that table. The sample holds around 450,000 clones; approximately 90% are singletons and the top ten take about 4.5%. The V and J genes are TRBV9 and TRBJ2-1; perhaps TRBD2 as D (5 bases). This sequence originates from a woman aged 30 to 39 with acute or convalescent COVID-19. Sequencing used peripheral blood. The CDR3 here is CASSELEGYNEQFF. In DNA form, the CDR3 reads TGTGCCAGCAGCGAATTAGAGGGCTACAATGAGCAGTTCTTC.